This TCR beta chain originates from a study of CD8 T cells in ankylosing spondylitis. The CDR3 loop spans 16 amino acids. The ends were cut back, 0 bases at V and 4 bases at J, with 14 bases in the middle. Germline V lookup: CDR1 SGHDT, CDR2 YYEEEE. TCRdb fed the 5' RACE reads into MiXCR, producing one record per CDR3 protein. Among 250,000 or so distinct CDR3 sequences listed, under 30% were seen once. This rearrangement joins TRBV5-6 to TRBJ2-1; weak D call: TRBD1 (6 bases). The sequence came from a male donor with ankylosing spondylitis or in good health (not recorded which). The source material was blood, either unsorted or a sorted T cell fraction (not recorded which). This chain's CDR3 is CASSLGRRTAYNEQFF. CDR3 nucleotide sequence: TGTGCCAGCAGCTTGGGCCGGCGGACAGCGTACAATGAGCAGTTCTTC.